A selection of T cell receptor beta chains follows, all from one sample in a study of OX40 agonist ivuxolimab in advanced cancers. Only in-frame clones appear in the TCRdb table, and some are missing; sequencing was by immunoSEQ multiplex PCR. The sample contains about 88,000 clones, approximately 90% of which appear only once. The sample consisted of CD4+ or CD8+ T cells sorted from blood, taken in a trial of the OX40 agonist ivuxolimab. The receptors originated from an adult with an advanced solid tumor such as melanoma, head and neck, liver or kidney cancer. The CDR3 runs from the conserved cysteine through the conserved F or W. The D gene is left open where the match is weak. Size is omitted from some rows. Given values are once, few, many or a class for expanded clones.

d_gene	abundance	j_gene	v_gene	CDR3aa	CDR3nt
NA	NA	TRBJ2-1	TRBV5-6	CASTTSWGDEQFF	TGTGCCAGCACCACCTCTTGGGGGGACGAGCAGTTCTTC
TRBD1	NA	TRBJ2-7	TRBV7-9	CASSSPTQGQGVMEQYF	TGTGCCAGCAGCTCACCTACCCAAGGACAGGGTGTGATGGAGCAGTACTTC
NA	NA	TRBJ2-5	TRBV7-3	CASSLEMGQETQYF	TGTGCCAGCAGCTTAGAGATGGGCCAAGAGACCCAGTACTTC
NA	NA	TRBJ2-3	TRBV7-2	CASSLALGVDTQYF	TGTGCCAGCAGCTTAGCGCTGGGAGTGGATACGCAGTATTTT
NA	NA	TRBJ1-1	TRBV14	CASSLAHEAFF	TGTGCCAGCAGCCTGGCCCATGAAGCTTTCTTT
NA	NA	TRBJ1-2	TRBV6-5	CASGITGGRYGYTF	TGTGCCAGCGGGATCACGGGGGGGAGATATGGCTACACCTTC
NA	NA	TRBJ1-1	TRBV5-1	CASSMGPNTEAFF	TGCGCCAGCAGCATGGGACCGAACACTGAAGCTTTCTTT
NA	NA	TRBJ1-5	TRBV4-1	CASSLGRVGNQPQHF	TGCGCCAGCAGCCTCGGGAGGGTAGGCAATCAGCCCCAGCATTTT
NA	NA	TRBJ1-1	TRBV18	CASSPSQVLMNTEAFF	TGTGCCAGCTCACCAAGCCAGGTCCTAATGAACACTGAAGCTTTCTTT
NA	once	TRBJ1-1	TRBV6-1	CASSELTVTEAFF	TGTGCCAGCAGTGAATTGACAGTCACTGAAGCTTTCTTT
TRBD1	NA	TRBJ2-5	TRBV25-1	CASRVGQGQETQYF	TGTGCCAGCAGAGTGGGACAGGGGCAAGAGACCCAGTACTTC
TRBD1	few	TRBJ1-1	TRBV5-1	CASSYDETGGTEAFF	TGCGCCAGCAGCTACGATGAAACAGGGGGCACTGAAGCTTTCTTT
NA	few	TRBJ1-2	TRBV7-2	CASSLGPRYGYTF	TGTGCCAGCAGCTTGGGGCCTAGGTATGGCTACACCTTC
NA	NA	TRBJ2-7	TRBV11-3	CASSRAEGYEQYF	TGTGCCAGCAGCCGGGCGGAGGGTTACGAGCAGTACTTC
NA	few	TRBJ1-3	TRBV5-5	CASSWDISSGNTIYF	TGTGCCAGCAGCTGGGACATCAGCTCTGGAAACACCATATATTTT
NA	NA	TRBJ2-1	TRBV7-2	CASSLVVYLSNNEQFF	TGTGCCAGCAGCTTAGTAGTCTACCTCTCAAACAATGAGCAGTTCTTC
NA	NA	TRBJ2-1	TRBV11-2	CASSLAAGLSYNEQFF	TGTGCCAGCAGCTTAGCCGCCGGACTGTCCTACAATGAGCAGTTCTTC
NA	NA	TRBJ2-3	TRBV19	CASSRGDTDTQYF	TGTGCCAGTAGCAGGGGGGACACAGATACGCAGTATTTT
NA	NA	TRBJ1-6	TRBV29-1	CSPPEGNSPLHF	TGCAGCCCCCCCGAAGGAAATTCACCCCTCCACTTT
TRBD2	NA	TRBJ2-7	TRBV7-2	CASSFDGRAGEQYF	TGTGCCAGCAGCTTTGACGGGAGGGCTGGAGAGCAGTACTTC
NA	NA	TRBJ1-4	TRBV6-1	CASRGRREENEKLFF	TGTGCCAGCAGAGGGCGGCGGGAGGAGAATGAAAAACTGTTTTTT
TRBD1	NA	TRBJ1-1	TRBV27	CASRYRGNTEAFF	TGTGCCAGCAGATACAGGGGGAACACTGAAGCTTTCTTT
NA	NA	TRBJ1-1	TRBV7-3	CASSAQGAMNTEAFF	TGTGCCAGCAGCGCCCAAGGGGCCATGAACACTGAAGCTTTCTTT
NA	NA	TRBJ2-5	TRBV6-5	CASSYGRSVGTQYF	TGTGCCAGCAGTTACGGGCGGTCCGTTGGGACCCAGTACTTC
NA	once	TRBJ1-2	TRBV19	CASRIPFLGYGYTF	TGTGCCAGTAGGATTCCGTTCTTGGGCTATGGCTACACCTTC
NA	NA	TRBJ2-7	TRBV7-9	CASSFRQAAYEQYF	TGTGCCAGCAGCTTTAGACAGGCGGCGTACGAGCAGTACTTC
NA	NA	TRBJ1-1	TRBV5-1	CASSFDLRDTEAFF	TGCGCCAGCAGCTTTGATCTACGGGACACTGAAGCTTTCTTT
NA	NA	TRBJ2-1	TRBV19	CASSMPAGAPYNEQFF	TGTGCCAGTAGTATGCCGGCGGGGGCCCCCTACAATGAGCAGTTCTTC
TRBD1	NA	TRBJ2-7	TRBV7-2	CARGGQASSYEQYF	TGTGCCAGGGGGGGACAGGCGAGCTCCTACGAGCAGTACTTC
NA	once	TRBJ2-3	TRBV11-3	CASSPGQIGTDTQYF	TGTGCCAGCAGCCCCGGACAGATCGGCACAGATACGCAGTATTTT
NA	NA	TRBJ2-1	TRBV7-7	CASSQVGEKRQFF	TGTGCCAGCAGCCAAGTGGGGGAGAAGCGGCAGTTCTTC
TRBD1	NA	TRBJ1-5	TRBV7-9	CASSSGQGGNQPQHF	TGTGCCAGCAGCTCCGGACAGGGCGGCAATCAGCCCCAGCATTTT
TRBD1	NA	TRBJ2-7	TRBV4-1	CASTPGQGGYEQYF	TGCGCCAGCACCCCGGGACAGGGGGGTTACGAGCAGTACTTC
TRBD1	NA	TRBJ2-7	TRBV6-5	CASRSRQGPHEQYF	TGTGCCAGCAGATCAAGACAGGGCCCTCACGAGCAGTACTTC
NA	few	TRBJ2-7	TRBV6-5	CASTRRDEQYF	TGTGCCAGCACCCGAAGGGACGAGCAGTACTTC
TRBD1	NA	TRBJ2-5	TRBV10-3	CAISGQGTETQYF	TGTGCCATCAGTGGACAGGGAACGGAGACCCAGTACTTC
TRBD1	NA	TRBJ2-3	TRBV4-3	CASSQTETPGQGNSDTQYF	TGCGCCAGCAGCCAGACCGAGACCCCGGGACAGGGGAATTCGGATACGCAGTATTTT
TRBD1	NA	TRBJ2-7	TRBV6-6	CASSPRDRGDSYEQYF	TGTGCCAGCAGTCCCCGGGACAGGGGGGATTCCTACGAGCAGTACTTC
NA	NA	TRBJ2-2	TRBV19	CASRVGEGANTGELFF	TGTGCCAGCAGGGTGGGAGAGGGGGCGAACACCGGGGAGCTGTTTTTT
TRBD1	once	TRBJ2-3	TRBV2	CASIRRDRDTDTQYF	TGTGCCAGCATTAGAAGGGACAGGGACACAGATACGCAGTATTTT
NA	NA	TRBJ2-7	TRBV2	CASSEGGAYEQYF	TGTGCCAGCAGTGAGGGGGGTGCCTACGAGCAGTACTTC
TRBD2	NA	TRBJ2-5	TRBV2	CASTEGTSGGETQYF	TGTGCCAGCACCGAAGGGACTAGCGGGGGAGAGACCCAGTACTTC
TRBD2	few	TRBJ2-3	TRBV7-6	CASSLGASGSTTDTQYF	TGTGCCAGCAGCTTAGGAGCTAGCGGGAGTACCACAGATACGCAGTATTTT
NA	NA	TRBJ2-5	TRBV12-5	CASGKGGQETQYF	TGTGCTAGTGGTAAAGGGGGCCAAGAGACCCAGTACTTC
TRBD2	NA	TRBJ2-5	TRBV5-4	CASSLPLAGVIGETQYF	TGTGCCAGCAGCTTGCCGCTAGCGGGAGTGATTGGAGAGACCCAGTACTTC
NA	NA	TRBJ1-3	TRBV9	CASSVVPNRNPSGNTIYF	TGTGCCAGCAGCGTAGTACCCAACAGGAACCCCTCTGGAAACACCATATATTTT
TRBD2	NA	TRBJ2-5	TRBV30	CTLGLAGGRGETQYF	TGCACCCTGGGGCTAGCGGGGGGGCGAGGAGAGACCCAGTACTTC
NA	NA	TRBJ1-3	TRBV19	CASSRTSRDTIYF	TGTGCCAGTAGTAGAACAAGCCGGGACACCATATATTTT
NA	once	TRBJ2-3	TRBV29-1	CSVKKAGGSTDTQYF	TGCAGCGTCAAAAAAGCTGGGGGGAGCACAGATACGCAGTATTTT
TRBD1	few	TRBJ1-6	TRBV6-5	CASSTGQNNSPLHF	TGTGCCAGCAGCACGGGACAGAATAATTCACCCCTCCACTTT
NA	NA	TRBJ2-3	TRBV7-2	CASSLRSTSTDTQYF	TGTGCCAGCAGCTTAAGGTCTACCAGCACAGATACGCAGTATTTT
TRBD2	once	TRBJ2-1	TRBV5-1	CASSGTSGGNEQFF	TGCGCCAGCAGCGGGACTAGCGGGGGGAATGAGCAGTTCTTC
NA	few	TRBJ1-2	TRBV7-6	CASSQGTPANYGYTF	TGTGCCAGCAGCCAGGGTACACCTGCTAACTATGGCTACACCTTC
NA	NA	TRBJ1-4	TRBV5-1	CASSLQWGVGNEKLFF	TGCGCCAGCAGCTTGCAGTGGGGAGTGGGGAATGAAAAACTGTTTTTT
TRBD2	once	TRBJ2-1	TRBV5-4	CASSTGGGGSYNEQFF	TGTGCCAGCAGCACCGGCGGGGGGGGCTCCTACAATGAGCAGTTCTTC
NA	NA	TRBJ1-2	TRBV19	CASSIGHGGYTF	TGTGCCAGTAGTATAGGTCATGGTGGCTACACCTTC
NA	NA	TRBJ1-2	TRBV10-1	CASSPLGDYGYTF	TGCGCCAGCAGCCCCCTCGGGGACTATGGCTACACCTTC
TRBD1	NA	TRBJ2-7	TRBV6-5	CASKVGGPYEQYF	TGTGCCAGCAAGGTAGGGGGCCCCTACGAGCAGTACTTC
TRBD1	NA	TRBJ2-3	TRBV5-6	CASSLGTGGEFTDTQYF	TGTGCCAGCAGCTTGGGGACAGGGGGCGAGTTCACAGATACGCAGTATTTT